This TCR beta chain was profiled in a study of CD8 T cells in ankylosing spondylitis. This clonotype showed up many times. The antigen is undetermined. Compared with germline, one end of the junction differs, possibly owing to a read error. Germline V gene lookup returns CDR1 SGHRS and CDR2 YFSETQ. The CDR3 consists of 13 residues. Using its own MiXCR run on the 5' RACE reads, TCRdb lists one record per CDR3 protein. Of about 540,000 distinct CDR3 sequences in the sample, approximately 12% were seen once. Whole-study findings and limits: A TCR beta motif of roughly 8 highly homologous variants seemed to mark ankylosing spondylitis blood.

J is TRBJ2-3 and V is TRBV5-1; D may be TRBD1 or TRBD2 (6 bases each). This clonotype was sampled from a male donor with ankylosing spondylitis. Sequenced sample: blood, either unsorted or a sorted T cell fraction (not recorded which). DNA of the CDR3: TGTGCCAGCAGTTCCCGGGGGCCAGATACGCAGTATTTT. Amino acid sequence: CASSSRGPDTQYF.